The T cell receptor beta chain under discussion was sequenced for a study of cytomegalovirus exposure and HLA in healthy donors. PCR primers comprised 60 Vbeta and 13 Jbeta primers. TCRdb's table, derived via immunoSEQ multiplex PCR, lists solely in-frame clones and lacks some. This table has about 110,000 clones, over 60% appearing once. CDR1 and CDR2 (germline): SGHDT, YYEEEE. J was trimmed by 6 bases and V by 3 bases; bases with no gene match: 6. The CDR3 runs to 14 residues. Material: PBMCs. The rearrangement joins TRBV5-6 to TRBJ1-2; 9 positions agree with TRBD1. The TCR sequence derives from a woman younger than 35 in good health and CMV-seropositive. The CDR3 coding sequence is TGTGCCAGCAGCTCTCCGGGACAGGGTGATGGCTACACCTTC. It yields the protein CASSSPGQGDGYTF.